This TCR beta chain was sequenced for a study of somatic mutations in cytotoxic T cells in rheumatoid arthritis. Whole-study context: No treatment had yet been given when patient blood (roughly 31 ml EDTA) was drawn, right after diagnosis.

TCRdb's table, derived via immunoSEQ multiplex PCR, lists solely in-frame clones and lacks some. This table holds 17,000 or so clones, 75% to 90% found once. The CDR3 consists of 15 residues. V trimming: 4 bases; J trimming: 3 bases; junction bases outside the gene matches: 8. Germline V gene sequence: CDR1 KGHSH, CDR2 LQKENI. This receptor was obtained from a woman aged 40 to 50 with rheumatoid arthritis. Specimen: CD8+ T cells sorted from blood. The chain joins TRBV18 to TRBJ1-2, with TRBD1 matching over 7 bases. The CDR3 sequence: CASSQRPGTDYGYTF. CDR3 in DNA: TGTGCCAGCTCACAACGGCCCGGGACAGACTATGGCTACACCTTC.